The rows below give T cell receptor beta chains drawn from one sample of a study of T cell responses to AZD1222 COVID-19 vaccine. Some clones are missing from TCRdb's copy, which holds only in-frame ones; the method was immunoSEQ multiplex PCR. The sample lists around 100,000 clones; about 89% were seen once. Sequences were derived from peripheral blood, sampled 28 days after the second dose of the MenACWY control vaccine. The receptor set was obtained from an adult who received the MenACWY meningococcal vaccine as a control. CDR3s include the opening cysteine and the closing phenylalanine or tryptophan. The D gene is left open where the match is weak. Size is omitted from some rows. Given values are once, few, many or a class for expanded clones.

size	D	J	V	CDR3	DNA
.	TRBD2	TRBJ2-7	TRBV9	CASSSSGGYEQYF	TGTGCCAGCAGCTCTAGCGGGGGCTACGAGCAGTACTTC
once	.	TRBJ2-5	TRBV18	CASSWAEVAGAETQYF	TGTGCCAGCTCATGGGCCGAGGTCGCGGGGGCGGAGACCCAGTACTTC
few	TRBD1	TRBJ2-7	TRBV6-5	CASSYLGQGYEQYF	TGTGCCAGCAGTTACCTGGGACAGGGGTACGAGCAGTACTTC
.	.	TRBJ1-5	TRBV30	CAWGSGTVSNQPQHF	TGTGCCTGGGGCTCCGGGACGGTGAGCAATCAGCCCCAGCATTTT
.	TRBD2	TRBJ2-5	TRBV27	CASSSFLAGETQYF	TGTGCCAGCAGTTCCTTCCTCGCGGGAGAAACCCAGTACTTC
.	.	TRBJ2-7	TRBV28	CASSPPGAVIYEQYF	TGTGCCAGCAGTCCCCCAGGGGCGGTAATTTACGAGCAGTACTTC
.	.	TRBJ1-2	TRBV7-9	CASTSAGFGYTF	TGTGCCAGCACCTCAGCAGGGTTTGGCTACACCTTC
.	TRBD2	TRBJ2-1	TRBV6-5	CASILSGGTNEQFF	TGTGCCAGCATCCTTAGCGGGGGTACGAATGAGCAGTTCTTC
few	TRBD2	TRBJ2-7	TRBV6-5	CASSKPPSGRYEQYF	TGTGCCAGCAGTAAACCACCTAGCGGGCGTTACGAGCAGTACTTC
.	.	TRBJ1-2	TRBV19	CASSRVGYTF	TGTGCCAGTAGTCGGGTTGGCTACACCTTC
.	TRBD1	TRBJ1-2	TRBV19	CASSIRQGVYGYTF	TGTGCCAGTAGTATACGACAGGGGGTCTACGGCTACACCTTC
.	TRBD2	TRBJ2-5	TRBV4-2	CASSQEAGGQETQYF	TGTGCCAGCAGCCAAGAAGCGGGGGGGCAAGAGACCCAGTACTTC
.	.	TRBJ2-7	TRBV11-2	CASSFWASYEQYF	TGTGCCAGCAGCTTTTGGGCCTCCTACGAGCAGTACTTC
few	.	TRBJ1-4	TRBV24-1	CATSEAGRLNEKLFF	TGTGCCACCAGTGAAGCGGGCAGACTGAATGAAAAACTGTTTTTT
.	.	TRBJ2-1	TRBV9	CASSARTGYGDNEQFF	TGTGCCAGCAGCGCTCGAACAGGGTACGGGGACAATGAGCAGTTCTTC
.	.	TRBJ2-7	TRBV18	CASSPGQASSYEQYF	TGTGCCAGCTCACCGGGGCAGGCGAGCTCCTACGAGCAGTACTTC
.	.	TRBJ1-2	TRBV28	CASSLSRGNGYTF	TGTGCCAGCAGTTTATCTCGGGGTAATGGCTACACCTTC
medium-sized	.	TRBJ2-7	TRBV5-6	CASSLTGRSYEQYF	TGTGCCAGCAGCCTTACGGGGAGGTCCTACGAGCAGTACTTC
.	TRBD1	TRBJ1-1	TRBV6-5	CASRDRGRGSTEAFF	TGTGCCAGCAGGGACAGGGGGCGCGGGAGCACTGAAGCTTTCTTT
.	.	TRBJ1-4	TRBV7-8	CASSLAKGMVEKLFF	TGTGCCAGCAGCTTAGCCAAGGGGATGGTCGAAAAACTGTTTTTT
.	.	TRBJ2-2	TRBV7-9	CASKLSPNTGELFF	TGTGCTTCTAAGCTCTCCCCCAACACCGGGGAGCTGTTTTTT
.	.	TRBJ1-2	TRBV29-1	CSVAESNSNYGYTF	TGCAGCGTTGCGGAATCAAACAGTAACTATGGCTACACCTTC
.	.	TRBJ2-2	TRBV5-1	CASSLAVGANTGELFF	TGCGCCAGCAGCTTGGCGGTGGGGGCGAACACCGGGGAGCTGTTTTTT
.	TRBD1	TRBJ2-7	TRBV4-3	CASSQGRGNSREQYF	TGCGCCAGCAGCCAGGGCAGGGGGAACTCTCGCGAGCAGTACTTC
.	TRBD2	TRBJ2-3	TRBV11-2	CASSLGTSGGTDTQYF	TGTGCCAGCAGCTTAGGGACTAGCGGGGGTACAGATACGCAGTATTTT
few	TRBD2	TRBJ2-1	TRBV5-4	CASSRTSGGAYNEQFF	TGTGCCAGCAGCCGAACTAGCGGGGGGGCCTACAATGAGCAGTTCTTC
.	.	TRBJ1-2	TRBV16	CASSQRTGYGYTF	TGTGCCAGCAGCCAGAGGACTGGCTATGGCTACACCTTC
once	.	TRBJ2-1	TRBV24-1	CATSDLGGPTYNEQFF	TGTGCCACCAGTGATTTGGGCGGGCCAACCTACAATGAGCAGTTCTTC
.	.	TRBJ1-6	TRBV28	CATNTQQMNNSPLHF	TGTGCCACCAATACCCAACAGATGAATAATTCACCCCTCCACTTT
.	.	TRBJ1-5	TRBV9	CASSAGRYSNQPQHF	TGTGCCAGCAGCGCCGGACGGTATAGCAATCAGCCCCAGCATTTT
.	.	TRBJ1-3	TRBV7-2	CASSFKVQGTNRDTIYF	TGTGCCAGCAGCTTTAAGGTCCAGGGGACGAACCGGGACACCATATATTTT
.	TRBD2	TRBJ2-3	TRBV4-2	CASSQRTSGGQTDTQYF	TGTGCCAGCAGCCAGAGGACTAGCGGGGGGCAGACAGATACGCAGTATTTT
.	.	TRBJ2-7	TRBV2	CASSDRGINEQYF	TGTGCCAGCAGTGACAGGGGTATCAACGAGCAGTACTTC
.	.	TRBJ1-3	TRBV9	CASSVGLFQSGNTIYF	TGTGCCAGCAGCGTTGGATTATTCCAATCTGGAAACACCATATATTTT
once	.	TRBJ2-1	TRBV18	CASSPNQGHYNEQFF	TGTGCCAGCTCACCAAATCAGGGACACTACAATGAGCAGTTCTTC
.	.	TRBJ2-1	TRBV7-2	CASSLDGPTYNEQFF	TGTGCCAGCAGCTTAGATGGACCCACCTACAATGAGCAGTTCTTC
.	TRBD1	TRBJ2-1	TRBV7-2	CASSSRQGNHNEQFF	TGTGCCAGCAGCTCAAGACAGGGGAACCACAATGAGCAGTTCTTC
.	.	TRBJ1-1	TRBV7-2	CASSFTRAGNTEAFF	TGTGCCAGCAGCTTTACCCGAGCGGGAAACACTGAAGCTTTCTTT
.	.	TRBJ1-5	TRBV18	CASSPPEGVGQPQHF	TGTGCCAGCTCACCACCGGAGGGGGTGGGCCAGCCCCAGCATTTT
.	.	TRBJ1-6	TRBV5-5	CASSLEYQTTRDSPLHF	TGTGCCAGCAGCTTGGAGTACCAAACTACACGAGATTCACCCCTCCACTTT
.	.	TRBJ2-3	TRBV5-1	CASSFQGTDTQYF	TGCGCCAGCAGCTTCCAGGGTACAGATACGCAGTATTTT
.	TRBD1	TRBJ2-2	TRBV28	CAIRTGLNTGELFF	TGTGCCATCAGGACAGGCCTGAACACCGGGGAGCTGTTTTTT
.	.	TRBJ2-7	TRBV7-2	CASSLARQSYEQYF	TGTGCCAGCAGCTTAGCTAGACAGTCCTACGAGCAGTACTTC
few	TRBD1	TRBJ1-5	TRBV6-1	CASSEGTGAFQPQHF	TGTGCCAGCAGTGAAGGGACAGGGGCCTTTCAGCCCCAGCATTTT
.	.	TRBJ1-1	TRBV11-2	CASSLDGGAGAFF	TGTGCCAGCAGCTTAGACGGAGGGGCAGGAGCTTTCTTT
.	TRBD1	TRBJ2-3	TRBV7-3	CASSLSTGAMNTQYF	TGTGCCAGCAGCTTAAGTACAGGGGCCATGAATACGCAGTATTTT
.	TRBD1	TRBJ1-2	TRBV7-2	CASSLDRANYGYTF	TGTGCCAGCAGCCTTGACAGGGCCAACTATGGCTACACCTTC
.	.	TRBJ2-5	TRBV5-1	CASSGWGDLQETQYF	TGCGCCAGCAGCGGGTGGGGGGACCTCCAAGAGACCCAGTACTTC
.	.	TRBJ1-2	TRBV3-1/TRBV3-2	CASSHLLAGTATYGYTF	TGTGCCAGCAGCCACCTCCTGGCCGGGACGGCCACCTATGGCTACACCTTC
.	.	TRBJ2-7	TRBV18	CASSYREGIDEQYF	TGTGCCAGCTCCTACAGGGAAGGAATTGACGAGCAGTACTTC
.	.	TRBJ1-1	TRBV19	CASSIDLEAGEAFF	TGTGCCAGTAGTATAGATCTAGAGGCAGGTGAAGCTTTCTTT
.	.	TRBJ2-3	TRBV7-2	CASSLGEGTDTQYF	TGTGCCAGCAGCTTAGGGGAAGGCACAGATACGCAGTATTTT
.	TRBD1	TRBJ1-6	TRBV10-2	CASRTTGGGTSPLHF	TGCGCCAGCAGAACTACAGGGGGAGGAACTTCACCCCTCCACTTT
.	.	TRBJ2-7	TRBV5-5	CASSSDRRYEQYF	TGTGCCAGCAGCTCCGACAGACGATACGAGCAGTACTTC
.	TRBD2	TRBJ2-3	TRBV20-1	CSASKGWRGGRPDTQYF	TGCAGTGCTAGTAAGGGATGGCGGGGGGGCCGCCCAGATACGCAGTATTTT
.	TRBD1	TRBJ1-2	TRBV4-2	CASSQAGQGGSYGYTF	TGTGCCAGCAGCCAAGCGGGGCAGGGGGGTAGCTATGGCTACACCTTC